This T cell receptor beta chain appears in the sequencing data of a study of cytomegalovirus exposure and HLA in healthy donors. As for this clone: Its antigen is unknown.

Produced via immunoSEQ multiplex PCR; TCRdb's table is partial and in-frame only. The sample shows approximately 160,000 clones, less than 90% of them seen only once. Trimming took off 8 bases at V and 2 bases at J, with 12 bases between the two ends. This CDR3 comprises 13 residues. Germline V lookup: CDR1 MDHEN, CDR2 SYDVKM. Overall study findings and caveats: The tendency of first-cohort TCR clusters to co-occur in the 130 or so validation repertoires was identified by a subsequent analysis.

The sequenced sample consisted of PBMCs. The chain has TRBV28 and TRBJ2-5; the D gene is possibly TRBD2 (5 bases). The sequence derives from a man younger than 40 in good health and CMV-seropositive. CDR3: CASSLGGQETQYF. CDR3 sequence (DNA): TGTGCCAGCTCCCTAGGAGGTCAAGAGACCCAGTACTTC.